The 25 T cell receptor beta chains in this list originate from one sample, sequenced in a study of blood T cell repertoires in COVID-19. Some clones are missing from TCRdb's copy, which holds only in-frame ones; the method was immunoSEQ multiplex PCR. The sample lists about 210,000 clones, 90% to 95% occurring once. Sequenced material: peripheral blood. These receptor sequences come from a man aged 30 to 45 with acute or convalescent COVID-19.

The chain links TRBV5-1 to TRBJ2-7, with TRBD2 matching 10 bases. V was pared by 4 bases and J by 0 bases, with 16 bases of the junction left unmatched. The CDR3 is 19 amino acids. Germline V gene sequence: CDR1 SGHRS, CDR2 YFSETQ. The CDR3 here is CASSKPAGGPGMDSYEQYF. Written as DNA, the CDR3 is TGCGCCAGCAGCAAACCAGCGGGGGGGCCTGGTATGGACTCCTACGAGCAGTACTTC.

The chain combines TRBV4-1 with TRBJ1-1; 8 positions agree with TRBD1. J lost 0 bases, V lost 4 bases, and 4 bases had no gene match. The length of the CDR3 is 15 residues. Germline V gives CDR1 MGHRA, CDR2 YSYEKL. The CDR3 DNA is TGCGCCAGCAGCCGGGACAGGAGTTTGAACACTGAAGCTTTCTTT. This encodes CASSRDRSLNTEAFF.

The genes are TRBV6-4 and TRBJ1-1; no clear D. Germline V gene lookup returns CDR1 MRHNA and CDR2 SNTAGT. This CDR3 contains 17 residues. V dropped 10 bases and J dropped 5 bases, with 29 bases sitting between them. The CDR3 DNA follows: TGTGCCACAAAACTCGACTCTAGGACTCCCAAAAGGACTGAAGCTTTCTTT. The encoded protein is CATKLDSRTPKRTEAFF.

This clone was seen only a few times. The V call is TRBV6-6, the J call TRBJ2-7; D gene uncertain. Looked up from germline, CDR1 is MNHNY and CDR2 is SVGAGI (reference sequence). V was shortened by 3 bases and J by 6 bases, with 9 bases between the two germline ends. The CDR3 has 12 residues. CDR3 region: CASSYVSGEQYF. The CDR3 region has the DNA TGTGCCAGCAGTTATGTGTCGGGCGAGCAGTACTTC.

This chain connects TRBV5-1 to TRBJ1-2; the D gene is possibly TRBD1 (5 bases). The V and J ends lost 3 bases and 4 bases respectively, with 13 bases between them. CDR1 SGHRS and CDR2 YFSETQ come from the germline V gene. The CDR3 totals 14 residues. The CDR3 coding sequence is TGCGCCAGCAGCTCCGCACAGGTTCCCTATGGCTACACCTTC. Residues: CASSSAQVPYGYTF.

The genes are TRBV6-5 and TRBJ1-2; tentatively, D is TRBD1 (5 bases). Germline V gives CDR1 MNHEY, CDR2 SVGAGI. This CDR3 comprises 13 residues. The V end was cut by 10 bases, the J end by 6 bases, with 18 bases between. The CDR3 coding sequence is TGTGCCACCAGGTCCAGGGTCAACCATGGCTACACCTTC. Its protein is CATRSRVNHGYTF.

This rearrangement joins TRBV27 to TRBJ2-7; 12 bases line up with TRBD1. Germline V gene sequence: CDR1 MNHEY, CDR2 SMNVEV (reference sequence). Trimming removed 1 base from V and 8 bases from J; junction bases left unmatched: 9. This CDR3 has 16 residues. The CDR3 bases are TGTGCCAGCAGTTTATTTTTGGGACAGGGGGCCGACAAGCAGTACTTC. It yields the protein CASSLFLGQGADKQYF.

The chain carries TRBV12-5 and TRBJ1-5, with TRBD1 matching 8 bases. Trimming at V came to 9 bases and at J to 10 bases, leaving 17 bases not matched to a gene. The CDR3 runs 15 residues. Germline lookup yields CDR1 LGHNT and CDR2 FRNRAP. The CDR3 DNA sequence: TGTGCTAGGGTGGGATACAGGGGGATTTATCGACCCCAGCATTTT. It is translated as CARVGYRGIYRPQHF.

Only one count was recorded for this clone. V gene TRBV5-4 combines with J gene TRBJ1-2; 9 nucleotides match TRBD1. Germline values: CDR1 SGHNT, CDR2 YYREEE (reference sequence). V shed 4 bases, J shed 0 bases, and the junction held 4 bases outside the gene matches. The CDR3 has 15 amino acids. This chain's CDR3 is CASSDRDRANYGYTF. CDR3 sequence (DNA): TGTGCCAGCAGCGACCGGGACAGGGCTAACTATGGCTACACCTTC. Combining the CDR3 with reference TRBV5-4 and TRBJ1-2 gives the whole variable domain ETGVTQSPTHLIKTRGQQVTLRCSSQSGHNTVSWYQQALGQGPQFIFQYYREEENGRGNFPPRFSGLQFPNYSSELNVNALELDDSALYLCASSDRDRANYGYTFGSGTRLTVV.

The chain links TRBV18 to TRBJ2-2; 7 positions match TRBD1. The CDR3 is made up of 16 amino acids. Unmatched junction bases numbered 1, after V lost 0 bases and J lost 0 bases. Per the germline V gene, CDR1 is KGHSH and CDR2 is LQKENI. DNA for the CDR3: TGTGCCAGCTCACCACCGACAGGGACGAACACCGGGGAGCTGTTTTTT. Its translation is CASSPPTGTNTGELFF.

This clone was observed a handful of times. This sequence joins TRBV5-1 and TRBJ2-5; 9 nucleotides align to TRBD1. Germline loops: CDR1 SGHRS, CDR2 YFSETQ. This CDR3 comprises 15 residues. Trimming at V came to 1 base and at J to 4 bases, leaving 5 bases not matched to a gene. Here the CDR3 reads CASSLSTGGAETQYF. The CDR3 DNA follows: TGCGCCAGCAGCTTGAGCACAGGGGGCGCAGAGACCCAGTACTTC.

The chain carries TRBV2 and TRBJ2-5; the D is unclear. Trimming left V 2 bases short and J 10 bases short, with 8 bases between. Germline V gives CDR1 SNHLY, CDR2 FYNNEI. The CDR3 spans 11 residues. CDR3 sequence (DNA): TGTGCCAGCAGTGAAAGTCCGAGCCAGTACTTC. It specifies CASSESPSQYF.

The rearrangement joins TRBV28 to TRBJ2-7; 8 bases are shared with TRBD1. The CDR3 runs 15 residues. Germline loops: CDR1 MDHEN, CDR2 SYDVKM. J gave up 0 bases and V 4 bases, and 5 bases lay outside the gene matches. The CDR3 nucleotides are TGTGCCAGCAGTTCACCCGGGACAGGCTCCTACGAGCAGTACTTC. Its protein product is CASSSPGTGSYEQYF. Full variable domain (outside the CDR3, taken from reference TRBV28 and TRBJ2-7): DVKVTQSSRYLVKRTGEKVFLECVQDMDHENMFWYRQDPGLGLRLIYFSYDVKMKEKGDIPEGYSVSREKKERFSLILESASTNQTSMYLCASSSPGTGSYEQYFGPGTRLTVT.

The chain combines TRBV9 with TRBJ2-5, with 7 bases matching TRBD2. Per the germline V gene, CDR1 is SGDLS and CDR2 is YYNGEE. With V trimmed by 4 bases and J by 4 bases, 10 bases remained unmatched. The CDR3 is 15 residues long. The CDR3 sequence is CASSPSGGGRETQYF. The CDR3 coding sequence is TGTGCCAGCAGCCCTTCTGGGGGAGGGAGAGAGACCCAGTACTTC.

The chain uses TRBV2 and TRBJ1-5; the D gene is possibly TRBD1 (5 bases). Germline V lookup: CDR1 SNHLY, CDR2 FYNNEI. The CDR3 has 14 amino acids. The ends were cut back, 1 base at V and 6 bases at J, with 10 bases in the middle. CDR3 residues: CASSEGNRGQPQHF. The CDR3 DNA follows: TGTGCCAGCAGTGAAGGCAATAGGGGTCAGCCCCAGCATTTT.

The V and J genes are TRBV24-1 and TRBJ2-7, with 8 bases matching TRBD1. The CDR3 contains 15 residues. The V gene end was trimmed by 3 bases and the J gene end by 5 bases; junction bases not matched to a gene: 8. From germline, CDR1 is KGHDR and CDR2 SFDVKD. CDR3 in amino acids: CATSDPRTGTDEQYF. For the CDR3, the DNA is TGTGCCACCAGTGATCCTCGGACAGGGACCGACGAGCAGTACTTC.

Points on this clone: Relative to the germline gene, one junction end is altered; a read error may explain this. This chain connects TRBV7-3 to TRBJ2-3; 10 bases agree with TRBD2. Germline V gives CDR1 SGHTA, CDR2 FQGTGA. CDR3 length: 13 amino acids. CDR3 nucleotide sequence: TGTGCCAGCAGCGCCTCCCCGGGACTAGCGTACTCATTT. It encodes CASSASPGLAYSF.

The genes are TRBV30 and TRBJ1-5; 7 bases match TRBD1. The CDR3 has 11 amino acids. J lost 11 bases, V lost 6 bases, and 7 bases had no gene match. Germline loops: CDR1 GTSNPN, CDR2 SVGIG (reference sequence). The CDR3 DNA follows: TGTGCCTGCCAGGGGGTGGGAGCCCAGCATTTT. Encoded protein: CACQGVGAQHF.

The rearrangement uses TRBV24-1 and TRBJ2-3, with D maybe TRBD2 (5 bases). V was shortened by 4 bases and J by 1 base, with 11 bases between the two germline ends. The CDR3 runs 15 residues. Germline-derived CDR1 and CDR2 are KGHDR and SFDVKD. Here the CDR3 reads CATSDSPGGTDTQYF. Here the CDR3 DNA reads TGTGCCACCAGTGACTCCCCCGGGGGCACAGATACGCAGTATTTT.

The chain employs TRBV19 and TRBJ2-1, with 13 nucleotides matching TRBD2. The CDR3 consists of 17 residues. The V and J ends lost 4 bases and 1 base, in that order; junction bases with no gene match: 4. Germline CDR1 LNHDA, CDR2 SQIVND (reference sequence). DNA of the CDR3: TGTGCCAGTAGTAGCGGGACTAGCGGGAAGTCCTACAATGAGCAGTTCTTC. The encoded protein is CASSSGTSGKSYNEQFF.

Here the CDR3 reads CAWSLDKNTEAFF. The CDR3 nucleotides read TGTGCCTGGAGTCTCGACAAGAACACTGAAGCTTTCTTT. This chain connects TRBV30 to TRBJ1-1; D remains ambiguous. Trimming stripped 2 bases from V and 1 base from J, with 8 bases between. CDR1 is GTSNPN and CDR2 is SVGIG in the germline V gene (reference sequence). The CDR3 is made up of 13 amino acids.

V is TRBV28 and J is TRBJ1-5; 7 bases are a match to TRBD1. J gave up 6 bases and V 6 bases, and 11 bases lay outside the gene matches. Germline lookup yields CDR1 MDHEN and CDR2 SYDVKM. This CDR3 region has 15 residues. The CDR3: CASRTLRKGAQPQHF. The CDR3 bases are TGTGCCAGCAGGACCCTTCGGAAGGGGGCTCAGCCCCAGCATTTT.

V gene TRBV12-5 combines with J gene TRBJ2-5; 14 bases are shared with TRBD2. The junction had 8 bases not matched to a gene; V was cut back by 7 bases and J by 4 bases. The CDR3 runs 16 residues. The germline CDR1 and CDR2 sequences are LGHNT and FRNRAP. Written as DNA, the CDR3 is TGTGCTAGTGCCCCCGGGACTAGCGGGAGACCAGAGACCCAGTACTTC. Encoded protein: CASAPGTSGRPETQYF.

J is TRBJ2-7 and V is TRBV7-9, with a weak D call TRBD1 (5 bases). V was shortened by 1 base and J by 6 bases, with 13 bases between the two germline ends. Germline lookup yields CDR1 SEHNR and CDR2 FQNEAQ (reference sequence). The CDR3 spans 14 residues. For the CDR3, the DNA is TGTGCCAGCAGCTTAGTATTAGGGGCCGGCGAGCAGTACTTC. Residues: CASSLVLGAGEQYF. Looking up the rest from reference TRBV7-9 and TRBJ2-7 gives the full variable domain: DTGVSQNPRHKITKRGQNVTFRCDPISEHNRLYWYRQTLGQGPEFLTYFQNEAQLEKSRLLSDRFSAERPKGSFSTLEIQRTEQGDSAMYLCASSLVLGAGEQYFGPGTRLTVT.

The chain carries TRBV28 and TRBJ1-4; no clear D gene. This CDR3 is 12 amino acids long. V lost 6 bases to trimming and J lost 10 bases, with 12 bases between them. CDR1 and CDR2 (germline): MDHEN, SYDVKM. This CDR3 is CASSPPRGKLFF. CDR3 in DNA: TGTGCCAGCAGCCCACCACGGGGAAAACTGTTTTTT. The full variable domain, completed using reference TRBV28 and TRBJ1-4, is DVKVTQSSRYLVKRTGEKVFLECVQDMDHENMFWYRQDPGLGLRLIYFSYDVKMKEKGDIPEGYSVSREKKERFSLILESASTNQTSMYLCASSPPRGKLFFGSGTQLSVL.